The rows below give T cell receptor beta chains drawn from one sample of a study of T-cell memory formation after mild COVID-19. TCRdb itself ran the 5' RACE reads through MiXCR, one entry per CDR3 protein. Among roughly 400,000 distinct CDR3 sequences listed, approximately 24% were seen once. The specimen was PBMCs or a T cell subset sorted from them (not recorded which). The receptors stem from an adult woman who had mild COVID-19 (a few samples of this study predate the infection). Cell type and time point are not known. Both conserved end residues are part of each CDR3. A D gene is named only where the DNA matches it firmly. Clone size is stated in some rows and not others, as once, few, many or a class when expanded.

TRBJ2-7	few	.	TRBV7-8	CASSRPGLSYEQYF	TGTGCCAGCAGCCGACCCGGACTGTCCTACGAGCAGTACTTC
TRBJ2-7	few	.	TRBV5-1	CASSLAQGGPRYEQYF	TGCGCCAGCAGCTTGGCGCAGGGGGGCCCCCGCTACGAGCAGTACTTC
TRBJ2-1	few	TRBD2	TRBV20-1	CSARLAGGSNEQFF	TGCAGTGCCAGACTAGCGGGAGGGTCCAATGAGCAGTTCTTC
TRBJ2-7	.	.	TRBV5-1	CASSLVQGPYEQYF	TGCGCCAGCAGCTTGGTTCAGGGGCCCTACGAGCAGTACTTC
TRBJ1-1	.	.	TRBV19	CASSIQGRNTEAFF	TGTGCCAGTAGTATACAGGGGAGGAACACTGAAGCTTTCTTT
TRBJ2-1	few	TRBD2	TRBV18	CASSPPSSGYNEQFF	TGTGCCAGCTCACCCCCCTCTAGCGGGTACAATGAGCAGTTCTTC
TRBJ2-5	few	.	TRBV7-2	CASSLRRNTQETQYF	TGTGCCAGCAGCTTAAGGCGTAACACACAAGAGACCCAGTACTTC
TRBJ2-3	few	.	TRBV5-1	CASSLDRVGADTQYF	TGCGCCAGCAGCTTGGACAGGGTGGGAGCAGATACGCAGTATTTT
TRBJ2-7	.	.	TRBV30	CAWINTGHSYEQYF	TGTGCCTGGATAAACACGGGACACTCCTACGAGCAGTACTTC
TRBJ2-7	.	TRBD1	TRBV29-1	CSVGVRGRAYEQYF	TGCAGCGTTGGTGTCAGGGGGCGCGCTTACGAGCAGTACTTC
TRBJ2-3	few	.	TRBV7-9	CASSRRDTFTDTQYF	TGTGCCAGCAGCCGCCGGGACACATTCACAGATACGCAGTATTTT
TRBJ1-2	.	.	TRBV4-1	CASSQAAGSYTF	TGCGCCAGCAGCCAAGCAGCGGGGAGCTACACCTTC
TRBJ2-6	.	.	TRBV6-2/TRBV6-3	CASSYQPSGANVLTF	TGTGCCAGCAGTTATCAGCCTTCTGGGGCCAACGTCCTGACTTTC
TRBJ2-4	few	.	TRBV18	CASSDSRKNIQYF	TGTGCCAGCTCGGACTCAAGGAAAAACATTCAGTACTTC
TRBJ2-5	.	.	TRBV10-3	CAISGGSSETQYF	TGTGCCATCAGTGGGGGCTCCTCAGAGACCCAGTACTTC
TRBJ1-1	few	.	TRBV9	CASSPSIDSRTEAFF	TGTGCCAGCAGCCCCTCCATAGACAGTCGCACTGAAGCTTTCTTT
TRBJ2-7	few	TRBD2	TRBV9	CASSVASGGNYEQYF	TGTGCCAGCAGCGTAGCTAGCGGGGGGAACTACGAGCAGTACTTC
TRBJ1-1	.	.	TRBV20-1	CSARDLAAEAFF	TGCAGTGCTAGAGATCTGGCTGCTGAAGCTTTCTTT
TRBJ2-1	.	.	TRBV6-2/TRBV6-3	CASSYWGRYNEQFF	TGTGCCAGCAGTTATTGGGGGAGGTACAATGAGCAGTTCTTC